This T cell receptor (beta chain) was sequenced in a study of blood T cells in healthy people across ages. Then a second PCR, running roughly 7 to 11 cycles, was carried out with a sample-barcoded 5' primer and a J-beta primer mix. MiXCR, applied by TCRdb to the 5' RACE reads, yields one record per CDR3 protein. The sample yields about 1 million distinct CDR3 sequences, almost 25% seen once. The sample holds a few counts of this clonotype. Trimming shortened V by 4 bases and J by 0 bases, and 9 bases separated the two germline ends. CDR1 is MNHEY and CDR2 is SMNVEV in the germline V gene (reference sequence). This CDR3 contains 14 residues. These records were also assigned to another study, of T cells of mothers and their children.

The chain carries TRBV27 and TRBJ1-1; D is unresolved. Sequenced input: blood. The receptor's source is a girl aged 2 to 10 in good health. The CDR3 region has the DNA TGTGCCAGCAGTTCCCCAAACCTGAACACTGAAGCTTTCTTT. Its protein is CASSSPNLNTEAFF.